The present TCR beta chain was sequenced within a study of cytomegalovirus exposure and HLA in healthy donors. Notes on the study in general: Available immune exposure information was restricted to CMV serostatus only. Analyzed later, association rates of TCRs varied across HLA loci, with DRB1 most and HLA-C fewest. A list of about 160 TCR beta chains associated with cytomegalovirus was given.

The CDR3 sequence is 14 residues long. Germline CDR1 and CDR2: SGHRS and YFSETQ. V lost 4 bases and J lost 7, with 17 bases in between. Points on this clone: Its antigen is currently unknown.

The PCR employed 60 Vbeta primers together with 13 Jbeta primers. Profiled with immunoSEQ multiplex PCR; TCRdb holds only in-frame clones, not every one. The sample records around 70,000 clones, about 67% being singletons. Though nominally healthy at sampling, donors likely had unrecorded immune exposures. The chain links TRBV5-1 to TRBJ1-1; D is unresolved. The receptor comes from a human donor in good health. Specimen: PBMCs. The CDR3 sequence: CASSPYYERVEAFF. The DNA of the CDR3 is TGCGCCAGCAGCCCCTACTATGAGAGAGTTGAAGCTTTCTTT.